Sequencing of this TCR beta chain was carried out in a study of T cell repertoires in cytomegalovirus infection. TCRdb re-analysed the reads in MiXCR, keeping a single row per CDR3 protein. The sample lists approximately 910,000 distinct CDR3 sequences, approximately 31% occurring once. This clonotype was recorded a few times. Its antigen is undetermined. V was trimmed by 1 base and J by 7 bases, leaving 14 bases between them. CDR1 and CDR2 (germline): SGDLS, YYNGEE. The CDR3 extends over 15 amino acids. The chain couples TRBV9 to TRBJ1-4; TRBD1 is a possible D gene (5 bases). This clonotype was obtained from a human donor in good health (CMV status not recorded). Some clones in this sample may be carry-over from other donors' samples. This specimen consisted of cultured CD8+ T cells from PBMCs, obtained from culture after CMV antigen stimulation. The CDR3 loop is CASSVSGGMSEKLFF. In DNA form, the CDR3 reads TGTGCCAGCAGCGTAAGTGGGGGAATGAGTGAAAAACTGTTTTTT.